The 28 T cell receptor beta chains given below trace back to one sample, sequenced in a study of shared clonotypes between healthy human individuals. The assay was immunoSEQ multiplex PCR, and TCRdb's table has in-frame clones only and misses some. In the table there are 950,000 to 1,300,000 clones, around 76% of which are singletons. The sequenced sample consisted of memory CD4+ T cells sorted from blood. The subset denotes: CD45RA-negative fraction. Source of these receptors: a man aged 18 to 35 in good health.

This chain uses TRBV27 with TRBJ1-4; 8 bases are a match to TRBD1. J gave up 8 bases and V 8 bases, and 7 bases lay outside the gene matches. Germline CDR1 is MNHEY and CDR2 is SMNVEV (reference sequence). CDR3 length: 13 residues. CDR3 amino acids: CASFDRGKEKLFF. The CDR3 coding sequence is TGTGCCAGCTTCGACAGGGGCAAGGAAAAACTGTTTTTT.

This clone has more than one count but fewer than ten. V gene TRBV7-2 combines with J gene TRBJ2-3; D is unclear. CDR3 length equals 13 residues. Trimming shortened V by 2 bases and J by 2 bases, and 5 bases separated the two germline ends. Germline V gives CDR1 SGHTA, CDR2 FQGNSA. Here the CDR3 reads CASSLSPTDTQYF. For the CDR3, the DNA is TGTGCCAGCAGCTTATCCCCCACAGATACGCAGTATTTT. Filled out from reference TRBV7-2 and TRBJ2-3, the complete variable domain reads GAGVSQSPSNKVTEKGKDVELRCDPISGHTALYWYRQSLGQGLEFLIYFQGNSAPDKSGLPSDRFSAERTGGSVSTLTIQRTQQEDSAVYLCASSLSPTDTQYFGPGTRLTVL.

The genes are TRBV6-1 and TRBJ2-5, with D perhaps TRBD1 (6 bases). This CDR3 comprises 15 residues. V lost 3 bases, J lost 7 bases, and 18 bases lay in between. The germline V gene has CDR1 MNHNS and CDR2 SASEGT. The CDR3 coding sequence is TGTGCCAGCAGTGACGGGACACGGCTCCGCGGGACCCAGTACTTC. Translating it yields CASSDGTRLRGTQYF.

The chain combines TRBV5-5 with TRBJ1-3; TRBD1 agrees at 10 bases. V shed 3 bases, J shed 1 base, and the junction held 7 bases outside the gene matches. The CDR3 runs 17 residues. Germline V gene lookup returns CDR1 SGHKS and CDR2 YYEKEE (reference sequence). The CDR3 loop is CASSYLPGQGSGNTIYF. The CDR3 coding sequence is TGTGCCAGCAGCTATCTCCCGGGACAGGGGTCTGGAAACACCATATATTTT. The variable domain in full, completed from reference TRBV5-5 and TRBJ1-3, reads DAGVTQSPTHLIKTRGQQVTLRCSPISGHKSVSWYQQVLGQGPQFIFQYYEKEERGRGNFPDRFSARQFPNYSSELNVNALLLGDSALYLCASSYLPGQGSGNTIYFGEGSWLTVV.

J is TRBJ2-1 and V is TRBV7-2; 11 bases line up with TRBD1. The CDR3 extends over 17 amino acids. V lost 5 bases and J lost 6; bases outside the gene matches: 12. The germline gives CDR1 SGHTA, CDR2 FQGNSA. CDR3 sequence: CASSPWDRGYRGNEQFF. In DNA form, the CDR3 reads TGTGCCAGCAGCCCCTGGGACAGGGGGTACCGGGGCAATGAGCAGTTCTTC. Filled out from reference TRBV7-2 and TRBJ2-1, the complete variable domain reads GAGVSQSPSNKVTEKGKDVELRCDPISGHTALYWYRQSLGQGLEFLIYFQGNSAPDKSGLPSDRFSAERTGGSVSTLTIQRTQQEDSAVYLCASSPWDRGYRGNEQFFGPGTRLTVL.

This clone has just a few counts. This chain uses TRBV28 with TRBJ1-4; D is unresolved. V lost 3 bases and J lost 8, with 7 bases in between. Looked up from germline, CDR1 is MDHEN and CDR2 is SYDVKM. This CDR3 comprises 12 residues. CDR3 region: CASSFLSEKLFF. In DNA form, the CDR3 reads TGTGCCAGCAGTTTTTTGAGCGAAAAACTGTTTTTT.

The gene calls are TRBV5-1 and TRBJ2-5; TRBD1 aligns across 10 bases. J lost 5 bases, V lost 3 bases, and 7 bases had no gene match. The CDR3 sequence is 15 residues long. Per germline, CDR1 SGHRS and CDR2 YFSETQ. The CDR3 region is CASSSGTGEPETQYF. CDR3 nucleotide sequence: TGCGCCAGCAGCTCCGGGACAGGGGAGCCGGAGACCCAGTACTTC.

V is TRBV6-6 and J is TRBJ1-5, with 9 bases lining up with TRBD1. The germline V gene has CDR1 MNHNY and CDR2 SVGAGI (reference sequence). V was clipped by 6 bases and J by 7 bases; unmatched bases: 7. CDR3 length: 14 amino acids. The DNA of the CDR3 is TGTGCCAGCAGATTACAGGGGGCTGGGCAGCCCCAGCATTTT. This encodes CASRLQGAGQPQHF.

This clone was observed once. The V and J genes are TRBV10-3 and TRBJ1-4, with D unclear. V lost 3 bases and J lost 8, with 13 bases in between. Per germline, CDR1 ENHRY and CDR2 SYGVKD. This CDR3 is 14 amino acids long. The CDR3 DNA sequence: TGTGCCATCAGTGAAGGGCGGCTTGGGGAAAAACTGTTTTTT. This translates into CAISEGRLGEKLFF.

This clone has just one count. The chain links TRBV7-9 to TRBJ2-5; maybe TRBD1 (5 bases). The ends were cut back, 3 bases at V and 4 bases at J, with 6 bases in the middle. Germline CDR1 SEHNR, CDR2 FQNEAQ (reference sequence). There are 12 residues in the CDR3. DNA of the CDR3: TGTGCCAGCAGCTTCCAGGGAGAGACCCAGTACTTC. Translated: CASSFQGETQYF.

A note on this clone: With a much larger clone just one base away, this may be a read error. This CDR3 is also generated by other DNA sequences in the sample. This sequence joins TRBV6-6 and TRBJ2-5; the D is unclear. CDR1 and CDR2 from the germline V gene are MNHNY and SVGAGI (reference sequence). The ends were cut back, 6 bases at V and 2 bases at J, with 4 bases in the middle. CDR3 length equals 11 residues. This chain's CDR3 is CASSPQETQYF. The CDR3 DNA is TGTGCCAGCAGCCCGCAAGAGACCCAGTACTTC.

This chain joins TRBV5-1 and TRBJ2-2; TRBD1 or TRBD2 may be the D gene (5 bases each). V dropped 3 bases and J dropped 0 bases, with 6 bases sitting between them. This CDR3 has 14 amino acids. The germline gives CDR1 SGHRS, CDR2 YFSETQ. In nucleotides, the CDR3 is TGCGCCAGCAGCTGGGGACCGAACACCGGGGAGCTGTTTTTT. Translating it yields CASSWGPNTGELFF.

This clone appeared once. V is TRBV13 and J is TRBJ1-6; weak D call: TRBD1 (5 bases). CDR3 size: 14 residues. Germline lookup yields CDR1 PRHDT and CDR2 FYEKMQ (reference sequence). The germline V and J ends were trimmed by 5 bases and 8 bases, with 13 bases remaining between them. In nucleotides, the CDR3 is TGTGCCAGCAGCCGCCAGGGTAATTATTCACCCCTCCACTTT. It is translated as CASSRQGNYSPLHF.

J is TRBJ2-7 and V is TRBV19; a weak D match, TRBD1 (5 bases). V lost 6 bases and J lost 2, with 11 bases in between. The germline V gene encodes CDR1 LNHDA and CDR2 SQIVND (reference sequence). The CDR3 is 13 amino acids. In DNA, the CDR3 is TGTGCCAGTAGCCCGGGCAGGGCCTACGAGCAGTACTTC. It yields the protein CASSPGRAYEQYF.

With respect to this clone: The same CDR3 can be traced to other DNA sequences in this sample. The chain links TRBV28 to TRBJ1-1, with D possibly TRBD1 on 5 matching bases. The V and J ends lost 2 bases and 1 base respectively, with 8 bases between them. This CDR3 has 14 amino acids. Germline V gene data show CDR1 as MDHEN and CDR2 as SYDVKM. The CDR3 DNA reads as TGTGCCAGCAGTTTACCTACAGGGAACACTGAAGCTTTCTTT. This codes for CASSLPTGNTEAFF.

The chain recombines TRBV5-1 with TRBJ1-1, with a weak D call TRBD1 (5 bases). Germline V lookup: CDR1 SGHRS, CDR2 YFSETQ. CDR3 length: 14 amino acids. The V end was cut by 4 bases, the J end by 1 base, with 11 bases between. The CDR3 DNA reads TGCGCCAGCAGCGAGACGGGGACGAACACTGAAGCTTTCTTT. Amino acid sequence: CASSETGTNTEAFF.

V is TRBV18 and J is TRBJ1-2; 12 positions match TRBD1. CDR1 and CDR2 from the germline V gene are KGHSH and LQKENI. The CDR3 has 18 residues. V gave up 2 bases and J gave up 4 bases; unmatched junction bases: 11. DNA of the CDR3: TGTGCCAGCTCACCATCTGGGACAGGGGGCGCCGGAATCTATGGCTACACCTTC. Translation: CASSPSGTGGAGIYGYTF.

The chain carries TRBV7-2 and TRBJ1-6; the match to TRBD1 covers 9 bases. The CDR3 runs to 14 residues. J lost 8 bases, V lost 5 bases, and 4 bases had no gene match. CDR1 and CDR2 from the germline V gene are SGHTA and FQGNSA. The CDR3 DNA reads as TGTGCCAGCAGCGAGGACAGGGGCTATTCACCCCTCCACTTT. Its translation is CASSEDRGYSPLHF.

The V and J genes are TRBV18 and TRBJ1-3; D remains ambiguous. From germline, CDR1 is KGHSH and CDR2 LQKENI. Trimming shortened V by 3 bases and J by 0 bases, and 9 bases separated the two germline ends. The CDR3 is 15 amino acids. CDR3 nucleotide sequence: TGTGCCAGCTCACCTGACGGAAACTCTGGAAACACCATATATTTT. Amino acid sequence: CASSPDGNSGNTIYF.

This chain links TRBV7-2 with TRBJ2-1; TRBD2 agrees at 10 bases. This CDR3 region has 15 residues. J lost 10 bases, V lost 1 base, and 7 bases had no gene match. Looked up from germline, CDR1 is SGHTA and CDR2 is FQGNSA. The CDR3 region is CASSLVSLAGVEQFF. DNA for the CDR3: TGTGCCAGCAGCTTAGTCTCTCTAGCGGGGGTAGAGCAGTTCTTC.

This clone occurred a few times. The genes are TRBV7-2 and TRBJ2-7; either TRBD1 or TRBD2 may fit D (6 bases each). The germline CDR1 and CDR2 sequences are SGHTA and FQGNSA. Trimming removed 3 bases from V and 7 bases from J, with 22 bases in between. This CDR3 comprises 16 residues. The CDR3 DNA reads TGTGCCAGCAGCTTGGGTACGGGGGCCACAGGACGAGAGCAGTACTTC. This encodes CASSLGTGATGREQYF.

There are many counts of this clone. The chain has TRBV9 and TRBJ2-5; tentative D call: TRBD2 (7 bases). The CDR3 has 14 amino acids. Germline CDR1 and CDR2: SGDLS and YYNGEE. Trimming took off 3 bases at V and 4 bases at J, with 13 bases between the two ends. CDR3 in amino acids: CASSEGGSVETQYF. The CDR3 DNA reads TGTGCCAGCAGCGAGGGGGGGTCAGTAGAGACCCAGTACTTC.

This clone has just a few counts. The rearrangement uses TRBV7-9 and TRBJ2-3; D unresolved. The CDR3 runs to 16 residues. Trimming took off 4 bases at V and 6 bases at J, with 20 bases between the two ends. CDR1 is SEHNR and CDR2 is FQNEAQ in the germline V gene (reference sequence). DNA for the CDR3: TGTGCCAGCAGCTCACCCTCGGTCCTCCCCATGGATACGCAGTATTTT. Residues: CASSSPSVLPMDTQYF.

This clone showed up just once. Written as DNA, the CDR3 is TGTGCCAGCAGCTTAGCTAGCGCCACAACGAACACCGGGGAGCTGTTTTTT. It specifies CASSLASATTNTGELFF. The rearrangement joins TRBV7-2 to TRBJ2-2, with D maybe TRBD2 (5 bases). The CDR3 totals 17 residues. Trimming stripped 0 bases from V and 0 bases from J, with 11 bases between. Per the germline V gene, CDR1 is SGHTA and CDR2 is FQGNSA.

This clone occurred a few times. The J gene is TRBJ1-1, the V gene TRBV14; D remains unclear. Looked up from germline, CDR1 is SGHDN and CDR2 is FVKESK. V gave up 1 base and J gave up 4 bases, with 10 bases separating them. The CDR3 is 14 amino acids. The CDR3 region has the DNA TGTGCCAGCAGCCAAGGAGGACGGGGCACTGAAGCTTTCTTT. Residues: CASSQGGRGTEAFF.

A note on this clone: This CDR3 is also generated by other DNA sequences in the sample. The chain uses TRBV2 and TRBJ1-2; the match to TRBD1 covers 7 bases. The germline V gene has CDR1 SNHLY and CDR2 FYNNEI. Trimming at V came to 3 bases and at J to 8 bases, leaving 3 bases not matched to a gene. This CDR3 comprises 12 residues. This CDR3 is CASSETGKGYTF. DNA for the CDR3: TGTGCCAGCAGTGAGACAGGGAAGGGCTACACCTTC.

V gene TRBV25-1 combines with J gene TRBJ2-3; D is undetermined. Looked up from germline, CDR1 is MGHDK and CDR2 is SYGVNS. V was clipped by 7 bases and J by 11 bases, with 13 bases between them. This CDR3 is 11 amino acids long. The CDR3 sequence is CASTTGRRQYF. The CDR3 DNA is TGTGCCAGCACGACCGGTCGAAGGCAGTATTTT.

The V call is TRBV5-4, the J call TRBJ1-4, with D hard to call. Germline V gives CDR1 SGHNT, CDR2 YYREEE (reference sequence). This CDR3 region has 13 residues. V gave up 2 bases and J gave up 6 bases, with 8 bases separating them. CDR3 protein: CASSLRADEKLFF. The CDR3 DNA reads TGTGCCAGCAGCTTAAGGGCAGATGAAAAACTGTTTTTT. Variable domain in full (rest from reference TRBV5-4 and TRBJ1-4): ETGVTQSPTHLIKTRGQQVTLRCSSQSGHNTVSWYQQALGQGPQFIFQYYREEENGRGNFPPRFSGLQFPNYSSELNVNALELDDSALYLCASSLRADEKLFFGSGTQLSVL.